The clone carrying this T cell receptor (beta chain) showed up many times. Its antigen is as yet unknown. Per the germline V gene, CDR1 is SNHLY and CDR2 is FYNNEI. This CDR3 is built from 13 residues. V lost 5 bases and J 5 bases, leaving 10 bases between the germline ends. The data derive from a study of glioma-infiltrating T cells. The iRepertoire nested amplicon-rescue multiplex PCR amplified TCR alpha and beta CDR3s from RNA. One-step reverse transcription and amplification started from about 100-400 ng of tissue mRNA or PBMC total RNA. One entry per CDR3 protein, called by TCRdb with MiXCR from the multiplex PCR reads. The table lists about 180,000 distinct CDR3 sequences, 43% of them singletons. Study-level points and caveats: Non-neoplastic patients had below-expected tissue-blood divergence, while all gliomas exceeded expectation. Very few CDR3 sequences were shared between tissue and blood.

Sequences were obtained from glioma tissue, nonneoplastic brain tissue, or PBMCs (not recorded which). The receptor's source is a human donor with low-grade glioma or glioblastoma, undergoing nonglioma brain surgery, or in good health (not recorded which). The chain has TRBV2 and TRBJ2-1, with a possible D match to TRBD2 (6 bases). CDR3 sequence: CASSWTTNNEQFF. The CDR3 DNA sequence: TGTGCCAGCAGTTGGACTACCAACAATGAGCAGTTCTTC.